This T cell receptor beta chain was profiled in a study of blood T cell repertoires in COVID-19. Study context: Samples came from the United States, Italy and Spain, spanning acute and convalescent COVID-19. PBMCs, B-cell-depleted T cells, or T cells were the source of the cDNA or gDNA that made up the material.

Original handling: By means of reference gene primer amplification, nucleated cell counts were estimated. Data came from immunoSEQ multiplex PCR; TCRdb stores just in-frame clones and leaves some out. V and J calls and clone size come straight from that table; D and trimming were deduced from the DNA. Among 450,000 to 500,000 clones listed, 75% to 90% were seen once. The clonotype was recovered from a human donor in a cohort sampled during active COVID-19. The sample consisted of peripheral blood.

The CDR3 DNA follows: TGTGCCAGCACCAAGAACGGGGGTCTTCTTATGAACACTGAAGCTTTCTTT. It is translated as CASTKNGGLLMNTEAFF. The chain employs TRBV25-1 and TRBJ1-1, with a weak D call TRBD1 (5 bases). Germline V gene sequence: CDR1 MGHDK, CDR2 SYGVNS. This CDR3 is built from 17 residues. The V gene lost 7 bases and the J gene lost 0 bases, with 21 bases spanning the gap.